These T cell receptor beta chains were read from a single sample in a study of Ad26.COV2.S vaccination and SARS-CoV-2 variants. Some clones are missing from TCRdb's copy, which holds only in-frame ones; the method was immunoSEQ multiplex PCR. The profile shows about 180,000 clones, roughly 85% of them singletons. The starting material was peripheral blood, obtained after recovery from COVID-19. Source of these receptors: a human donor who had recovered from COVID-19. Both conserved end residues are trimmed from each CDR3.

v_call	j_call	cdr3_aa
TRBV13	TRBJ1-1	ASSLPGAGGLNTEAF
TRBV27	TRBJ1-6	ASSLTGPLNSPLH
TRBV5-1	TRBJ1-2	ASSFADNSGYT
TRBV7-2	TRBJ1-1	ASSLEGRVNTEAF
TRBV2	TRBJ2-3	ASSGDSTDTQY
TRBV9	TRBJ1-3	ASSLRDGGNTIY
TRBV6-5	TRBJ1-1	ASRDRRGDTEAF
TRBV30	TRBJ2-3	AWSVQDTQY
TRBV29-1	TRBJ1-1	SELTGTTEAF
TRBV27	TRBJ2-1	ASSPNYNEQF
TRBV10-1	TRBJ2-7	ASGEGAPGEQY
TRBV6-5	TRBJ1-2	ASSYRGRYGYT
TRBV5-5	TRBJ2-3	ASSFEGDVSTDTQY